This entry lists 25 T cell receptor beta chains sequenced from one sample in a study of brain T cells in children with intractable seizures. Time point noted: blood from clinic visit 5 months post-surgery; TSC patient then seizure free. Sequencing was performed with immunoSEQ multiplex PCR; in TCRdb, only in-frame clones are kept and a portion is missing. The sample lists under 400,000 clones; roughly 93% were seen once. Sequencing used peripheral blood, obtained more than 4 months after surgery. These receptors were obtained from a boy in the first two years of life with tuberous sclerosis and intractable seizures.

The chain combines TRBV3-1 (or the pseudogene TRBV3-2) with TRBJ2-7, with 9 bases matching TRBD2. CDR3 length equals 17 residues. The junction had 15 bases not matched to a gene; V was cut back by 4 bases and J by 5 bases. Germline CDR1 reads LGHDT; CDR2 reads YNNKEL (reference sequence). In DNA form, the CDR3 reads TGTGCCAGCAGCCGGCCTCGTGGCCTAGCGGGGTCTCACGAGCAGTACTTC. This sequence encodes CASSRPRGLAGSHEQYF.

The chain carries TRBV7-9 and TRBJ1-4; 7 nucleotides line up with TRBD1. V lost 3 bases, J lost 4 bases, and 8 bases stayed unmatched. In germline, CDR1 is SEHNR, CDR2 FQNEAQ (reference sequence). This CDR3 region has 16 residues. CDR3 sequence (DNA): TGTGCCAGCAGCTTTAGGCAGGGGGATGATAATGAAAAACTGTTTTTT. It is translated as CASSFRQGDDNEKLFF.

V is TRBV19 and J is TRBJ2-7; 7 bases are shared with TRBD1. Germline V CDR1 and CDR2: LNHDA, SQIVND (reference sequence). The CDR3 is 14 amino acids. Unmatched junction bases numbered 5, after V lost 4 bases and J lost 2 bases. The CDR3 bases are TGTGCCAGTAGTACATCCGACAGGGCCTACGAGCAGTACTTC. Translating gives CASSTSDRAYEQYF.

The gene calls are TRBV28 and TRBJ1-3; D gene ambiguous. This CDR3 has 15 residues. V lost 3 bases to trimming and J lost 0 bases, with 9 bases between them. CDR1 is MDHEN and CDR2 is SYDVKM in the germline V gene. CDR3 sequence: CASSFGTLSGNTIYF. The CDR3 coding sequence is TGTGCCAGCAGTTTCGGTACACTCTCTGGAAACACCATATATTTT.

This sequence joins TRBV27 and TRBJ2-7; weak D call: TRBD2 (5 bases). The CDR3 contains 13 residues. V shed 5 bases and J shed 6 bases, with 14 bases lying between them. Germline CDR1 is MNHEY and CDR2 is SMNVEV (reference sequence). Here the CDR3 DNA reads TGTGCCAGCAGTCATCCGGGGAGCGTCGAGCAGTACTTC. Translation gives CASSHPGSVEQYF.

The chain recombines TRBV5-4 with TRBJ2-2; the D gene is possibly TRBD1 (6 bases). There are 15 residues in the CDR3. Germline V CDR1 and CDR2: SGHNT, YYREEE (reference sequence). V lost 5 bases and J lost 7, with 18 bases in between. Written as DNA, the CDR3 is TGTGCCAGCAGACTGGACAGCCCGACGAGCGGGGAGCTGTTTTTT. It encodes CASRLDSPTSGELFF.

The chain carries TRBV27 and TRBJ1-6; TRBD1 is a possible D gene (5 bases). Per the germline V gene, CDR1 is MNHEY and CDR2 is SMNVEV (reference sequence). Trimming cost V 5 bases and J 7 bases, with 12 bases left between them. The CDR3 is made up of 14 amino acids. CDR3 coding DNA: TGTGCCAGCAGTCTGGGGCCAGGGAATTCACCCCTCCACTTT. Protein product: CASSLGPGNSPLHF.

The gene calls are TRBV24-1 and TRBJ2-5; TRBD2 is a possible D gene (6 bases). V gave up 1 base and J gave up 0 bases, with 26 bases separating them. CDR3 length: 21 residues. Germline V gene data show CDR1 as KGHDR and CDR2 as SFDVKD. The CDR3 sequence: CATSDFFPLVRQRAYQETQYF. In nucleotides, the CDR3 is TGTGCCACCAGTGATTTTTTCCCGCTTGTGAGGCAGCGGGCATACCAAGAGACCCAGTACTTC.

This chain connects TRBV5-4 to TRBJ1-1, with D uncertain. The V gene lost 4 bases and the J gene lost 5 bases, with 18 bases spanning the gap. Germline CDR1 reads SGHNT; CDR2 reads YYREEE (reference sequence). The CDR3 loop spans 15 amino acids. The CDR3 bases are TGTGCCAGCAGCCCCATCCGGCAGGCGGGGACTGAAGCTTTCTTT. Residues: CASSPIRQAGTEAFF.

V gene TRBV6-5 combines with J gene TRBJ2-7, with D possibly TRBD2 on 6 matching bases. CDR1 and CDR2 (germline): MNHEY, SVGAGI. This CDR3 is built from 15 residues. The V and J ends lost 5 bases and 3 bases respectively, with 17 bases between them. CDR3 DNA sequence: TGTGCCAGCAGTCCCACCGGGGGACGGATCTACGAGCAGTACTTC. As protein: CASSPTGGRIYEQYF.

This clone was seen ten or more times. The chain has TRBV7-9 and TRBJ2-2; no firm D call. Deletions cut 5 bases from V and 9 bases from J, with 10 bases between. The germline CDR1 and CDR2 sequences are SEHNR and FQNEAQ (reference sequence). CDR3 length: 12 amino acids. CDR3 bases: TGTGCCAGCAGCGTGCAAGCGTGGGAGCTGTTTTTT. It encodes CASSVQAWELFF.

The rearrangement joins TRBV11-1 to TRBJ2-5; TRBD1 is a possible D gene (5 bases). Germline V gene data show CDR1 as SGHAT and CDR2 as FQDESV (reference sequence). V lost 1 base and J 3 bases, leaving 9 bases between the germline ends. The CDR3 consists of 14 residues. CDR3: CASSLVSREETQYF. The CDR3 region has the DNA TGTGCCAGCAGCTTAGTTTCCAGGGAAGAGACCCAGTACTTC.

The rearrangement joins TRBV15 to TRBJ1-2, with a weak D call TRBD1 (5 bases). V shed 2 bases and J shed 0 bases, with 10 bases lying between them. CDR1 is LNHNV, CDR2 YYDKDF, per germline (reference sequence). This CDR3 is 15 amino acids long. CDR3 sequence (DNA): TGTGCCACCAGCAGAAGGCAGGGAGCTAACTATGGCTACACCTTC. It yields the protein CATSRRQGANYGYTF.

The chain couples TRBV3-1 (or the pseudogene TRBV3-2) to TRBJ1-1; D ambiguous. Per the germline V gene, CDR1 is LGHDT and CDR2 is YNNKEL (reference sequence). The CDR3 totals 14 residues. Trimming removed 1 base at V and 4 bases at J, with 10 bases between. The CDR3 DNA reads TGTGCCAGCAGCCAAGTTGACCCGGGCACTGAAGCTTTCTTT. Protein product: CASSQVDPGTEAFF.

The J gene is TRBJ2-2, the V gene TRBV27; D assignment may be TRBD1 or TRBD2 (6 bases each). The V end was cut by 2 bases, the J end by 4 bases, with 14 bases between. This CDR3 is 16 amino acids long. Germline assignment: CDR1 MNHEY and CDR2 SMNVEV (reference sequence). The CDR3, as DNA: TGTGCCAGCAGTTTAAGGAGGGGGATAGGCACCGGGGAGCTGTTTTTT. It translates to CASSLRRGIGTGELFF.

The chain combines TRBV19 with TRBJ2-5; D unresolved. Trimming removed 3 bases from V and 4 bases from J, with 9 bases in between. The CDR3 totals 13 residues. CDR1 LNHDA and CDR2 SQIVND come from the germline V gene (reference sequence). CDR3 sequence (DNA): TGTGCCAGTAGTATGGTCCCTTCAGAGACCCAGTACTTC. This gives the protein CASSMVPSETQYF.

J is TRBJ2-3 and V is TRBV13; the match to TRBD2 covers 9 bases. V was clipped by 9 bases and J by 14 bases; unmatched bases: 15. The CDR3 runs 13 residues. Germline V gene sequence: CDR1 PRHDT, CDR2 FYEKMQ (reference sequence). The CDR3 region has the DNA TGTGCCAGTAGCGGGAGAACCTCTCGTCAGCTGTATTTT. Amino acid sequence: CASSGRTSRQLYF.

This clone was detected only once. The gene calls are TRBV5-6 and TRBJ1-2; TRBD1 matches 7 bases. Germline CDR1 SGHDT, CDR2 YYEEEE. The CDR3 covers 14 residues. Trimming at V came to 4 bases and at J to 3 bases, leaving 6 bases not matched to a gene. CDR3 in amino acids: CASSPGTDYYGYTF. The CDR3, as DNA: TGTGCCAGCAGCCCCGGGACAGATTACTATGGCTACACCTTC.

The chain is built from TRBV7-8 and TRBJ1-2, with 7 bases aligning to TRBD1. The junction had 10 bases not matched to a gene; V was cut back by 6 bases and J by 6 bases. The CDR3 length is 14 residues. The germline V gene has CDR1 SGHVS and CDR2 FQNEAQ. CDR3 loop: CASSPTRTGDGYTF. CDR3 sequence (DNA): TGTGCCAGCAGTCCAACCCGGACAGGAGATGGCTACACCTTC.

V usage is TRBV6-6 and J usage is TRBJ2-1; D is perhaps TRBD2 (7 bases). With 2 bases removed from V and 4 bases from J, the gap between germline ends came to 12 bases. CDR1 is MNHNY and CDR2 is SVGAGI in the germline V gene (reference sequence). The CDR3 has 15 residues. CDR3 region: CASSYTGGPYNEQFF. The CDR3 DNA is TGTGCCAGCAGTTACACCGGGGGGCCTTACAATGAGCAGTTCTTC.

The rearrangement joins TRBV18 to TRBJ1-4; no clear D. V lost 3 bases and J 0 bases, leaving 11 bases between the germline ends. The CDR3 is 16 amino acids. Germline V gives CDR1 KGHSH, CDR2 LQKENI. This chain's CDR3 is CASSPTEEATNEKLFF. CDR3 nucleotides: TGTGCCAGCTCACCTACTGAGGAAGCAACTAATGAAAAACTGTTTTTT.

The V call is TRBV14, the J call TRBJ2-2; the match to TRBD2 covers 9 bases. Germline trimming cut 3 bases from V and 4 bases from J; bases unmatched to any gene: 6. Germline lookup yields CDR1 SGHDN and CDR2 FVKESK. This CDR3 comprises 16 residues. The CDR3 DNA is TGTGCCAGCAGCCACCCGGGACTAGCCGGCACCGGGGAGCTGTTTTTT. Translated, it gives CASSHPGLAGTGELFF.

V is TRBV2 and J is TRBJ1-2; D may be TRBD1 (6 bases). The V end was cut by 6 bases, the J end by 4 bases, with 15 bases between. The CDR3 is 14 amino acids. Germline values: CDR1 SNHLY, CDR2 FYNNEI. The DNA for the CDR3 is TGTGCCAGCAGGAACCAGGGGCTTGGCTATGGCTACACCTTC. As protein: CASRNQGLGYGYTF. The full variable domain, completed using reference TRBV2 and TRBJ1-2, is EPEVTQTPSHQVTQMGQEVILRCVPISNHLYFYWYRQILGQKVEFLVSFYNNEISEKSEIFDDQFSVERPDGSNFTLKIRSTKLEDSAMYFCASRNQGLGYGYTFGSGTRLTVV.

This clone was found once. This rearrangement joins TRBV7-9 to TRBJ2-7, with TRBD1 identical over 8 bases. Germline V lookup: CDR1 SEHNR, CDR2 FQNEAQ (reference sequence). The ends lost 5 bases at V and 4 bases at J; junction bases unmatched: 13. This CDR3 is built from 16 residues. CDR3 region: CASSVFTGGSRYEQYF. Written as DNA, the CDR3 is TGTGCCAGCAGCGTATTCACAGGGGGTAGTCGGTACGAGCAGTACTTC.

The J gene is TRBJ2-4, the V gene TRBV30; maybe TRBD2 (5 bases). This CDR3 is built from 12 residues. Germline CDR1 is GTSNPN and CDR2 is SVGIG (reference sequence). Between the trimmed V and J ends, which lost 3 bases and 10 bases, there was a span of 13 bases. The CDR3 DNA reads TGTGCCTGGAGCGCCACCCGGGAAATTCAGTACTTC. Its translation: CAWSATREIQYF.